These 3 T cell receptor beta chains share one sample of origin, sequenced in a study of CD8 T cells in ankylosing spondylitis (dated by TCRdb to the late 2010s). The library was produced with 5' RACE. Reads for this sample came from an Illumina HiSeq 2500. TCRdb handled the public reads itself, with Q25 trimming in fastp and clone calling in MiXCR, and kept productive beta chains. Identical CDR3 proteins give one entry, which carries the most common genes and DNA. Within this sample are a few hundred thousand distinct CDR3 sequences, with 20% to 25% of them counted one time only. The ten largest make up around 16% of the sample. Antigens for these TCRs are unknown. Study-wide findings and limitations: Blood from ankylosing spondylitis patients appeared to be characterized by a TCR beta motif made up of about 8 highly homologous amino acid variants.

Sequenced sample: blood, either unsorted or a sorted T cell fraction (not recorded which). The origin of the receptors is a male donor with ankylosing spondylitis.

This clonotype turned up a few times. The gene calls are TRBV5-1 and TRBJ1-2, with 7 nucleotides matching TRBD1. The CDR3 runs to 15 residues. V lost 3 bases, J lost 6 bases, and 11 bases stayed unmatched. The germline V gene has CDR1 SGHRS and CDR2 YFSETQ. The DNA for the CDR3 is TGCGCCAGCAGCTCCCGCGGACAGGTCGGGGATGGCTACACCTTC. Encoded protein: CASSSRGQVGDGYTF.

This clonotype was observed a handful of times. V and J are TRBV3-1 and TRBJ1-1, with TRBD1 identical over 7 bases. Unmatched junction bases numbered 5, after V lost 3 bases and J lost 7 bases. In germline, CDR1 is LGHDT, CDR2 YNNKEL (reference sequence). This CDR3 has 13 residues. The CDR3: CASSQVRDSEAFF. CDR3 sequence (DNA): TGTGCCAGCAGCCAGGTTCGGGACAGTGAAGCTTTCTTT.

In its sample, this clonotype was seen a few times. Here the CDR3 reads CATSETAGGGSYNEQFF. The CDR3 coding sequence is TGTGCCACCAGTGAAACAGCGGGAGGGGGGTCCTACAATGAGCAGTTCTTC. The V call is TRBV24-1, the J call TRBJ2-1; the match to TRBD2 covers 10 bases. This CDR3 has 17 amino acids. The V segment lost 4 bases and the J segment 1 base; nucleotides outside the gene matches: 6. Germline CDR1 is KGHDR and CDR2 is SFDVKD.